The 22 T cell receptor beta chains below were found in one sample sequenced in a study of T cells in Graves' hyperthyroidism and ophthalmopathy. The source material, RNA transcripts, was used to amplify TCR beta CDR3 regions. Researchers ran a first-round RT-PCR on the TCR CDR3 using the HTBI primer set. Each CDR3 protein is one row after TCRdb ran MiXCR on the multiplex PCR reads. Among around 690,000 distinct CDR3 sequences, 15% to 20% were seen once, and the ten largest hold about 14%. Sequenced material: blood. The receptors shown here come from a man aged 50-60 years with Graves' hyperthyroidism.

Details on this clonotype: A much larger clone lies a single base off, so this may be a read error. The CDR3 DNA sequence: TGTGCCAGCAGCTCAGACAGGGAGGTAGAGACCCACTACTTC. Encoded protein: CASSSDREVETHYF. The rearrangement uses TRBV7-2 and TRBJ2-5; tentatively, D is TRBD1 (7 bases). The CDR3 is made up of 14 amino acids. CDR1 SGHTA and CDR2 FQGNSA come from the germline V gene.

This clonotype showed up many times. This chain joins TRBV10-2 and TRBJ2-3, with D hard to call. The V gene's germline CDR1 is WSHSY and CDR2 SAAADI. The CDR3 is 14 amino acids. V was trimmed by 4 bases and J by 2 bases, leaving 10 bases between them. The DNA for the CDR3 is TGCGCCAGCAGTGCCCATCCCGACACAGATACGCAGTATTTT. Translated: CASSAHPDTDTQYF.

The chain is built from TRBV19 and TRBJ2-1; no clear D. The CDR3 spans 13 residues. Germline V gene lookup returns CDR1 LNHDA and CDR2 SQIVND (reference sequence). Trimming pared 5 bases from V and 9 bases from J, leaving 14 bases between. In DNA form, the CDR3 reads TGTGCCAGTAGTTCGACGGTCTTGTCTGAGCAGTTCTTC. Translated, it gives CASSSTVLSEQFF.

The CDR3 here is CASSLGLAGVGTGELFF. CDR3 nucleotide sequence: TGTGCCAGCAGCTTAGGACTAGCGGGAGTCGGTACCGGGGAGCTGTTTTTT. The chain combines TRBV7-3 with TRBJ2-2, with 13 bases aligning to TRBD2. From germline, CDR1 is SGHTA and CDR2 FQGTGA. This CDR3 is 17 amino acids long. V was clipped by 2 bases and J by 5 bases; unmatched bases: 5.

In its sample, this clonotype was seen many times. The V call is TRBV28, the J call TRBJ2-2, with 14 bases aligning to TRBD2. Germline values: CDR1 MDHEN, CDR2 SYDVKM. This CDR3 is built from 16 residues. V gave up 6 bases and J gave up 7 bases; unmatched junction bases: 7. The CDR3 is CASRHRLAGGIGELFF. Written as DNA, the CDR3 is TGTGCCAGCAGACATCGACTAGCGGGAGGGATCGGGGAGCTGTTTTTT.

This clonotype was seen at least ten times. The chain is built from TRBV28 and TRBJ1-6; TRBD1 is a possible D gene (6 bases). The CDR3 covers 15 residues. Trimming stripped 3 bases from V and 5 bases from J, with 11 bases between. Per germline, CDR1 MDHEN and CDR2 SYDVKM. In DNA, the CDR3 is TGTGCCAGCAGTTTTATCAACAGGGATAATTCACCCCTCCACTTT. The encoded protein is CASSFINRDNSPLHF.

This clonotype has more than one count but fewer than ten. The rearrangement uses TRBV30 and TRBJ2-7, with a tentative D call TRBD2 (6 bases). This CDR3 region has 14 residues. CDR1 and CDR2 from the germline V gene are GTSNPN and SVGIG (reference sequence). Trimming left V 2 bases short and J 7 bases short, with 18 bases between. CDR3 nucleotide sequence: TGTGCCTGGAGTACGGGACTTGGGGCGGAAGAGCAGTACTTC. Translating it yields CAWSTGLGAEEQYF.

The CDR3 DNA sequence: TGTGCCAGCTCACCCCCACTACAAGTTGCGAACACCGGGGAGCTGTTTTTT. Amino acids: CASSPPLQVANTGELFF. The chain combines TRBV18 with TRBJ2-2; D unresolved. The V gene's germline CDR1 is KGHSH and CDR2 LQKENI. This CDR3 spans 17 amino acids. The V gene lost 3 bases and the J gene lost 0 bases, with 14 bases spanning the gap.

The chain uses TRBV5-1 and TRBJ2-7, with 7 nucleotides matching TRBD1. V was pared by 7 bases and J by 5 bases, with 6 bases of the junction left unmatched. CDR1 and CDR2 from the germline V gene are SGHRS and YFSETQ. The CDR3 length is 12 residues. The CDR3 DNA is TGCGCCAGCCGGCCGGACAGGAACGAGCAGTACTTC. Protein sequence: CASRPDRNEQYF.

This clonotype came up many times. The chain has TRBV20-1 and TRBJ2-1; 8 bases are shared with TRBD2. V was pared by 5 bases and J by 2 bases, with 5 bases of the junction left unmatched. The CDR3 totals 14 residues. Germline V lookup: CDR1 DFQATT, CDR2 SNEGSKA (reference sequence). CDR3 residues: CSARTSRTYNEQFF. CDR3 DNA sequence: TGCAGTGCTCGGACTAGCCGTACCTACAATGAGCAGTTCTTC.

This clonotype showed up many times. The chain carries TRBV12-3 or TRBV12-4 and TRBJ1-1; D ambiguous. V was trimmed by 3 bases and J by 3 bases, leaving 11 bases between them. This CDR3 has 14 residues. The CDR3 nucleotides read TGTGCCAGCAGTTTTGGCAGGAGGGACACTGAAGCTTTCTTT. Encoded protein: CASSFGRRDTEAFF.

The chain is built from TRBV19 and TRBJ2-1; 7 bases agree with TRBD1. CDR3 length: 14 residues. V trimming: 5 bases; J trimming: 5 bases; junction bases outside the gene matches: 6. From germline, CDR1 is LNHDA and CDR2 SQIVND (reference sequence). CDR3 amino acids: CASSAGTVNNEQFF. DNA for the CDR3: TGTGCCAGTAGTGCCGGGACAGTTAACAATGAGCAGTTCTTC.

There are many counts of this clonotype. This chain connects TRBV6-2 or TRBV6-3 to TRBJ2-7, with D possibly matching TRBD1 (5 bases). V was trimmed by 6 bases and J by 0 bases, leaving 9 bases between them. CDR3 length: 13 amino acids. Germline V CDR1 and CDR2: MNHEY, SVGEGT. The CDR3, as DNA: TGTGCCAGCAGGCGCGGACACTCCTACGAGCAGTACTTC. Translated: CASRRGHSYEQYF.

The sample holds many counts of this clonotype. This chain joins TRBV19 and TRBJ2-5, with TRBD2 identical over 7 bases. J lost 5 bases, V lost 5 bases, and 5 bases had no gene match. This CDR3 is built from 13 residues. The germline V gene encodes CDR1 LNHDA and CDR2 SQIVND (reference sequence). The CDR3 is CASSGGSRETQYF. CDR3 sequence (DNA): TGTGCCAGTAGTGGCGGGAGCCGGGAGACCCAGTACTTC. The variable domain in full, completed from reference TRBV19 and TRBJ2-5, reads DGGITQSPKYLFRKEGQNVTLSCEQNLNHDAMYWYRQDPGQGLRLIYYSQIVNDFQKGDIAEGYSVSREKKESFPLTVTSAQKNPTAFYLCASSGGSRETQYFGPGTRLLVL.

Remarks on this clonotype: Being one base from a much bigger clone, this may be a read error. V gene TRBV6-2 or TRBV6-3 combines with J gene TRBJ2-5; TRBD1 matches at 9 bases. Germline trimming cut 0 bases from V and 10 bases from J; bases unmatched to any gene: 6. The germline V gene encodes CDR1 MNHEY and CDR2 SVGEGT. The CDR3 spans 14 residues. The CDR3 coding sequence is TGTGCCAGCAGTTACTCCGGACAGGGGAGCCACCAGTACTTC. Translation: CASSYSGQGSHQYF.

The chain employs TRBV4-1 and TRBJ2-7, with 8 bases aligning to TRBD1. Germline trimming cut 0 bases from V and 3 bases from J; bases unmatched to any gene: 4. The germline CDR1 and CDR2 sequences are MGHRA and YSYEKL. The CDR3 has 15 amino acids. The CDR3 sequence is CASSQDPGGLYEQYF. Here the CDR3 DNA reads TGCGCCAGCAGCCAAGATCCAGGGGGCCTCTACGAGCAGTACTTC.

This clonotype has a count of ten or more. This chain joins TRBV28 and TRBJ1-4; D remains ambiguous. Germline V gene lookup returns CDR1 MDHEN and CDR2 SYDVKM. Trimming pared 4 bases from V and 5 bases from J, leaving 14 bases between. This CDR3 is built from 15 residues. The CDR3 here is CASSSPGPENEKLFF. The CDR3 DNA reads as TGTGCCAGCAGTTCTCCCGGGCCGGAGAATGAAAAACTGTTTTTT. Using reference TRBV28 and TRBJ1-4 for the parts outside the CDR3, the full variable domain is DVKVTQSSRYLVKRTGEKVFLECVQDMDHENMFWYRQDPGLGLRLIYFSYDVKMKEKGDIPEGYSVSREKKERFSLILESASTNQTSMYLCASSSPGPENEKLFFGSGTQLSVL.

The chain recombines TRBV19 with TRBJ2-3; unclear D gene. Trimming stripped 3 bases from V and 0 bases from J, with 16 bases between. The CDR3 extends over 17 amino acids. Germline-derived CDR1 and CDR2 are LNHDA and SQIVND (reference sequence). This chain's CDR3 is CASSISGTGPSTDTQYF. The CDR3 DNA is TGTGCCAGTAGTATCTCTGGCACGGGCCCTAGCACAGATACGCAGTATTTT.

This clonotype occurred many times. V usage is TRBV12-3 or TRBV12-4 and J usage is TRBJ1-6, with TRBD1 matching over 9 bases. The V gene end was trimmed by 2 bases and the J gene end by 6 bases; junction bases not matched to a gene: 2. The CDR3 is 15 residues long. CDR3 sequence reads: CASSLIQGANSPLHF. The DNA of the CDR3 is TGTGCCAGCAGTTTAATACAGGGGGCTAATTCACCCCTCCACTTT.

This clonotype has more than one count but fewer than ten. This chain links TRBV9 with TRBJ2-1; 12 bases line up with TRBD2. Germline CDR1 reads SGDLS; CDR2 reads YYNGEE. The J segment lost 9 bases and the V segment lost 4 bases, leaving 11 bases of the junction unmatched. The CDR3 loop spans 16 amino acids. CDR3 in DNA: TGTGCCAGCAGCCCGACTAGCGGGGGATTGGGGGGTGAGCAGTTCTTC. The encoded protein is CASSPTSGGLGGEQFF.

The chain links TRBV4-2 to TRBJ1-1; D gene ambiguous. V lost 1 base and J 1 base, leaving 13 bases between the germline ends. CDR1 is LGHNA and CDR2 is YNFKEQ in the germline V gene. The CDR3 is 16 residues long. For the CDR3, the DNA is TGTGCCAGCAGCCAAGCCCTCCAGGCGGGGAACACTGAAGCTTTCTTT. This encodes CASSQALQAGNTEAFF.

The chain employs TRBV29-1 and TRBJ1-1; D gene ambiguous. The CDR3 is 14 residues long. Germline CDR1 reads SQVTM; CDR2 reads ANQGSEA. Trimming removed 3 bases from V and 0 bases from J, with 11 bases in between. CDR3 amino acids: CSVDRWAVNTEAFF. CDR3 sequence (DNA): TGCAGCGTTGATAGGTGGGCAGTGAACACTGAAGCTTTCTTT.